Each of the 25 T cell receptor beta chains below was sequenced from the same sample in a study of T cells in Graves' hyperthyroidism and ophthalmopathy (dated by TCRdb to between 2018 and 2021). The library was obtained by multiplex PCR. Sequencing relied on an Illumina HiSeq 2000. The TCR beta CDR3 regions were amplified from RNA transcripts. The first round of RT-PCR for the TCR CDR3 was performed with the HTBI primer set and the Qiagen OneStep RT-PCR kit. Clones were called with MiXCR by TCRdb after fastp trimmed the public reads at Q25, and only in-frame beta chains were retained. Each entry is one CDR3 protein sequence, shown with its most common DNA and genes. Here the sample has about 500,000 distinct CDR3 sequences; about 15% occur a single time. The ten top clones hold 25% to 30% of the sample. The sequenced material came from blood. The receptors derive from a woman in her twenties or thirties with Graves' ophthalmopathy.

The chain joins TRBV10-1 to TRBJ2-1; no definite D call. The germline V and J ends were trimmed by 2 bases and 0 bases, with 11 bases remaining between them. The germline CDR1 and CDR2 sequences are WNHNN and SYGVQD (reference sequence). CDR3 size: 16 residues. The CDR3 DNA follows: TGCGCCAGCAGTGAGGGGGTCGCCCGCTCCTACAATGAGCAGTTCTTC. Its translation: CASSEGVARSYNEQFF.

This clonotype was counted ten times or more. This chain joins TRBV11-2 and TRBJ2-4; 8 bases align to TRBD1. The V and J ends lost 0 bases and 6 bases, in that order; junction bases with no gene match: 10. The CDR3 is 17 residues long. Germline CDR1 and CDR2: SGHAT and FQNNGV. The CDR3 region has the DNA TGTGCCAGCAGCTTAGAGGGAACAGGGGGTTGGATAAACATTCAGTACTTC. Its protein product is CASSLEGTGGWINIQYF.

This clonotype was counted many times. V usage is TRBV11-1 and J usage is TRBJ1-1, with D hard to call. The V end was cut by 1 base, the J end by 3 bases, with 9 bases between. This CDR3 is built from 14 residues. CDR1 is SGHAT and CDR2 is FQDESV in the germline V gene (reference sequence). The CDR3 nucleotides read TGTGCCAGCAGCTTAGGAGACAAGTACACTGAAGCTTTCTTT. Translation: CASSLGDKYTEAFF.

The chain couples TRBV7-3 to TRBJ2-7; TRBD1 aligns across 9 bases. CDR1 and CDR2 from the germline V gene are SGHTA and FQGTGA. The V segment lost 3 bases and the J segment 7 bases; nucleotides outside the gene matches: 7. The CDR3 totals 14 residues. The chain's CDR3 is CASSFTGGRGEQYF. CDR3 DNA: TGTGCCAGCAGCTTCACAGGGGGCCGTGGTGAGCAGTACTTC.

In its sample, this clonotype was seen a few times. V gene TRBV6-2 or TRBV6-3 combines with J gene TRBJ1-1; D is unresolved. V lost 2 bases and J lost 6, with 7 bases in between. This CDR3 region has 12 residues. Germline CDR1 reads MNHEY; CDR2 reads SVGEGT. The CDR3 sequence: CASSYPSAEAFF. The CDR3 region has the DNA TGTGCCAGCAGTTACCCCTCCGCTGAAGCTTTCTTT.

There are many counts of this clonotype. The chain joins TRBV28 to TRBJ2-7; possibly TRBD1 for D (6 bases). The V gene's germline CDR1 is MDHEN and CDR2 SYDVKM. The length of the CDR3 is 14 residues. V was cut by 6 bases and J by 5 bases, with 17 bases left in between. The CDR3 coding sequence is TGTGCCAGCAGATCCCCCGGACAGCTTGACGAGCAGTACTTC. Amino acid sequence: CASRSPGQLDEQYF.

Note on this clonotype: Germline is not matched at one junction end, which may reflect a read error. The chain links TRBV7-3 to TRBJ2-7; D ambiguous. This CDR3 spans 14 amino acids. Germline lookup yields CDR1 SGHTA and CDR2 FQGTGA. CDR3 nucleotide sequence: TGTGCCAGCAGCCTAACTATAAAGGGTGGCGAGCAGTACTTC. It codes for CASSLTIKGGEQYF.

This clonotype was seen ten or more times. The genes are TRBV9 and TRBJ2-2; the D is unclear. The CDR3 runs to 13 residues. V was shortened by 0 bases and J by 4 bases, with 4 bases between the two germline ends. Germline CDR1 and CDR2: SGDLS and YYNGEE. Written as DNA, the CDR3 is TGTGCCAGCAGCGTAGATCTCACCGGGGAGCTGTTTTTT. Protein sequence: CASSVDLTGELFF.

The chain links TRBV24-1 to TRBJ2-7; 8 bases are shared with TRBD2. Germline V gene data show CDR1 as KGHDR and CDR2 as SFDVKD. J lost 4 bases, V lost 4 bases, and 11 bases had no gene match. This CDR3 has 16 amino acids. The CDR3, as DNA: TGTGCCACCAGTGACCCCTATAGTAGCGGGAAGTACGAGCAGTACTTC. Its translation: CATSDPYSSGKYEQYF.

This clonotype was observed many times. This chain connects TRBV2 to TRBJ2-1; 11 nucleotides align to TRBD2. V lost 7 bases, J lost 7 bases, and 18 bases stayed unmatched. There are 18 residues in the CDR3. Germline values: CDR1 SNHLY, CDR2 FYNNEI. The CDR3 DNA is TGTGCCAGCAAGAAGCTAGCGGGAGGTTCTTTGGGGTTGAATGAGCAGTTCTTC. Translated: CASKKLAGGSLGLNEQFF.

This clonotype was detected ten times or more. V usage is TRBV7-9 and J usage is TRBJ2-7, with TRBD1 as a possible D gene (6 bases). With 1 base removed from V and 4 bases from J, the gap between germline ends came to 17 bases. Per germline, CDR1 SEHNR and CDR2 FQNEAQ (reference sequence). The CDR3 is 16 amino acids. This CDR3 reads CASSLVTGHLEYEQYF. In nucleotides, the CDR3 is TGTGCCAGCAGCTTAGTGACGGGACATCTAGAATACGAGCAGTACTTC.

The chain joins TRBV6-2 or TRBV6-3 to TRBJ2-7; D is ambiguous. The CDR3 loop spans 15 amino acids. CDR1 is MNHEY and CDR2 is SVGEGT in the germline V gene. Trimming stripped 0 bases from V and 3 bases from J, with 12 bases between. The DNA of the CDR3 is TGTGCCAGCAGTTACTCCCACCCGGCAATCTACGAGCAGTACTTC. It translates to CASSYSHPAIYEQYF.

This clonotype has just a few counts. V usage is TRBV14 and J usage is TRBJ1-4, with D tentatively TRBD1 (5 bases). Germline values: CDR1 SGHDN, CDR2 FVKESK. The V end lost 0 bases, the J end lost 10 bases, and 9 bases lay between the germline ends. The length of the CDR3 is 13 residues. CDR3 nucleotides: TGTGCCAGCAGCCAAGATAGGGGAGGAAAACTGTTTTTT. Amino acid sequence: CASSQDRGGKLFF.

This clonotype was recorded at least ten times. The CDR3 reads CASSLEGTFPRSYNEQFF. CDR3 nucleotides: TGTGCCAGCAGCTTAGAGGGGACTTTCCCCCGCTCCTACAATGAGCAGTTCTTC. The chain joins TRBV7-2 to TRBJ2-1; tentative D call: TRBD2 (6 bases). V was trimmed by 1 base and J by 0 bases, leaving 16 bases between them. Per germline, CDR1 SGHTA and CDR2 FQGNSA. The CDR3 sequence is 18 residues long.

This sequence joins TRBV29-1 and TRBJ2-1; a weak D match, TRBD2 (6 bases). The CDR3 totals 13 residues. With 4 bases removed from V and 6 bases from J, the gap between germline ends came to 13 bases. The germline gives CDR1 SQVTM, CDR2 ANQGSEA. This CDR3 reads CSVGGVRSNEQFF. The CDR3 nucleotides are TGCAGCGTTGGGGGGGTTCGGAGCAATGAGCAGTTCTTC.

The table lists this clonotype with many counts. The V and J genes are TRBV24-1 and TRBJ1-1; D not certain. There are 13 residues in the CDR3. CDR1 and CDR2 (germline): KGHDR, SFDVKD. Trimming pared 4 bases from V and 0 bases from J, leaving 5 bases between. The CDR3 here is CATSDSLNTEAFF. In DNA form, the CDR3 reads TGTGCCACCAGTGACAGCCTGAACACTGAAGCTTTCTTT.

The table lists this clonotype with a few counts. The chain links TRBV20-1 to TRBJ2-6; D uncertain. The CDR3 runs to 12 residues. The germline CDR1 and CDR2 sequences are DFQATT and SNEGSKA (reference sequence). CDR3 in DNA: TGCAGCCTGCCCTCGGGGGCCAACGTCCTGACTTTC. This translates into CSLPSGANVLTF.

This chain connects TRBV29-1 to TRBJ2-1; D remains unclear. The CDR3 sequence is 13 residues long. Trimming removed 4 bases from V and 0 bases from J, with 7 bases in between. Germline CDR1 is SQVTM and CDR2 is ANQGSEA. The CDR3, as DNA: TGCAGCGTTGGGCTAGACTCCTACAATGAGCAGTTCTTC. It is translated as CSVGLDSYNEQFF.

Of note for this clonotype: One base away lies a much larger clone, so this may be a sequencing read error. The chain links TRBV18 to TRBJ2-7, with unresolved D. The V end was cut by 8 bases, the J end by 3 bases, with 14 bases between. CDR3 size: 13 residues. Germline-derived CDR1 and CDR2 are KGHSH and LQKENI. The chain's CDR3 is CASSQVAVYEQYF. CDR3 nucleotide sequence: TGTGCCAGCAGCCAAGTGGCAGTCTACGAGCAGTACTTC. Supplemented by reference TRBV18 and TRBJ2-7, the full variable domain reads NAGVMQNPRHLVRRRGQEARLRCSPMKGHSHVYWYRQLPEEGLKFMVYLQKENIIDESGMPKERFSAEFPKEGPSILRIQQVVRGDSAAYFCASSQVAVYEQYFGPGTRLTVT.

This clonotype occurred many times. The V call is TRBV3-1, the J call TRBJ2-5; TRBD1 agrees at 7 bases. This CDR3 comprises 14 residues. V lost 4 bases to trimming and J lost 2 bases; unmatched junction nucleotides: 4. CDR1 is LGHDT and CDR2 is YNNKEL in the germline V gene (reference sequence). The CDR3 nucleotides are TGTGCCAGCAGCCGTGGGACAGTACAAGAGACCCAGTACTTC. Its translation: CASSRGTVQETQYF.

This clonotype was recorded a few times. The chain is built from TRBV4-3 and TRBJ2-7, with D unresolved. Trimming took off 1 base at V and 7 bases at J, with 17 bases between the two ends. This CDR3 contains 15 residues. Germline V CDR1 and CDR2: LGHNA, YSLEER. The CDR3 DNA reads as TGCGCCAGCAGCCAAGGGCCTGGGCCCCTGGATGAGCAGTACTTC. It codes for CASSQGPGPLDEQYF.

Of note for this clonotype: Just one base apart from a much larger clone, this may be a read error. V is TRBV27 and J is TRBJ2-7; 8 bases map to TRBD2. Per the germline V gene, CDR1 is MNHEY and CDR2 is SMNVEV (reference sequence). The CDR3 loop spans 14 amino acids. The CDR3, as DNA: TGTGCCATCAGTTTTTTCGGGCGGGGGGACGAGCAGTACTTC. It translates to CAISFFGRGDEQYF.

Turning to this clonotype: One end of the junction does not line up with germline, which may come from a read error. V gene TRBV4-3 combines with J gene TRBJ1-1; D might be TRBD1 (5 bases). CDR3 length: 13 amino acids. Looked up from germline, CDR1 is LGHNA and CDR2 is YSLEER. The CDR3 bases are TGCGCCAGCAGCCATAGCGAGTTGCCGGGGCGGATCTTT. This encodes CASSHSELPGRIF.

A word on this clonotype: With a much larger clone just one base away, this may be a read error. This sequence joins TRBV24-1 and TRBJ2-3; maybe TRBD2 (5 bases). CDR3 length: 13 amino acids. Germline loops: CDR1 KGHDR, CDR2 SFDVKD. The CDR3 DNA is TGTGCCACCAGGGGAGCGGTCACAGATAAGCAGTATTTT. This sequence encodes CATRGAVTDKQYF.

This clonotype was seen repeatedly, ten times or more. The V and J genes are TRBV5-1 and TRBJ2-1; D unresolved. There are 13 residues in the CDR3. Germline CDR1 and CDR2: SGHRS and YFSETQ. Trimming shortened V by 6 bases and J by 4 bases, and 11 bases separated the two germline ends. DNA of the CDR3: TGCGCCAGCACCCCGCCCGGGTACAATGAGCAGTTCTTC. Protein sequence: CASTPPGYNEQFF.